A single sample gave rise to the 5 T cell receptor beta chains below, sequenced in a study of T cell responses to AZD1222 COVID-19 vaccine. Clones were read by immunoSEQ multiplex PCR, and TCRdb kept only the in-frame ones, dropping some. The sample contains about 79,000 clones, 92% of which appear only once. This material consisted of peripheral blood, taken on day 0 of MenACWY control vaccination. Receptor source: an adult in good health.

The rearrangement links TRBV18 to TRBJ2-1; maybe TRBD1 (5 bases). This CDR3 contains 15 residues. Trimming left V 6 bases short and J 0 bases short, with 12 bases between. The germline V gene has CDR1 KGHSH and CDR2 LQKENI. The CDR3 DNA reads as TGTGCCAGCTCCCCAGACAGCAGCTCCTACAATGAGCAGTTCTTC. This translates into CASSPDSSSYNEQFF.

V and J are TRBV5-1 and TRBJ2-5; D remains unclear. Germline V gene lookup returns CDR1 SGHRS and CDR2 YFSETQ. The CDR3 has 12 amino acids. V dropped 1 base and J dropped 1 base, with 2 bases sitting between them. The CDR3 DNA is TGCGCCAGCAGCTTGCCCCAAGAGACCCAGTACTTC. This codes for CASSLPQETQYF.

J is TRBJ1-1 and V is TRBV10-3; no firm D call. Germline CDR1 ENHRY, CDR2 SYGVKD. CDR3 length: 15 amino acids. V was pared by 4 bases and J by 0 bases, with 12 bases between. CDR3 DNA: TGTGCCATCAGTGCCAAGGACGGCATGAACACTGAAGCTTTCTTT. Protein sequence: CAISAKDGMNTEAFF.

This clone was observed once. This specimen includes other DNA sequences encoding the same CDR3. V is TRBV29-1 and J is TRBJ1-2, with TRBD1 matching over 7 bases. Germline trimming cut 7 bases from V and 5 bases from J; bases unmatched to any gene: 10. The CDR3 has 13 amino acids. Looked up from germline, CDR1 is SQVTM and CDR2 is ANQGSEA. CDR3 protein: CSAKTGTDYGYTF. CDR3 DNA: TGCAGCGCAAAAACCGGGACAGATTATGGCTACACCTTC.

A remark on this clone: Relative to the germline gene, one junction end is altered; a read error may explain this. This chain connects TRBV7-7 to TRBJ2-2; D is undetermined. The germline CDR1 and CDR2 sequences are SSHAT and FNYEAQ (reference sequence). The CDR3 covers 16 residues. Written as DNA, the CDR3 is TGTGCTAGCAGCTTAGGGCCCCCCCCCAACACCGGGGAGCTGTTTTTT. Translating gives CASSLGPPPNTGELFF.